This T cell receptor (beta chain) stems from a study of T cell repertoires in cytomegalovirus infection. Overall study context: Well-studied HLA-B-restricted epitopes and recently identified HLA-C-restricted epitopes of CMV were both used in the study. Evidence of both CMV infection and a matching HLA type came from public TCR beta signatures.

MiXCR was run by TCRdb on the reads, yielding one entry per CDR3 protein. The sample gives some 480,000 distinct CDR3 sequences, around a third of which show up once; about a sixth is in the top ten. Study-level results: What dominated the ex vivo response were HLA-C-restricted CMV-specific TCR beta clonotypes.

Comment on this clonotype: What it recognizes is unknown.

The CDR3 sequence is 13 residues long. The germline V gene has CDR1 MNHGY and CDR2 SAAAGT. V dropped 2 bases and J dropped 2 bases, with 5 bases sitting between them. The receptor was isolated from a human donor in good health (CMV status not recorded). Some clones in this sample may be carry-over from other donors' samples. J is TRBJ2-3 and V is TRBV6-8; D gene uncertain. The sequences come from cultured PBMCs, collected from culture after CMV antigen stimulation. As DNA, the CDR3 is TGTGCCAGCAGTTACGAAAACACAGATACGCAGTATTTT. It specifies CASSYENTDTQYF.